These 13 T cell receptor beta chains came from one sample sequenced in a study of blood T cell repertoires in COVID-19. Repertoires were generated with immunoSEQ multiplex PCR, while TCRdb's copy carries only in-frame clones and drops some. This sample carries some 170,000 clones, more than 80% of them seen once, and the ten largest clones take just under 8.5%. The sequenced sample was peripheral blood. These receptors were obtained from a woman in her sixties or seventies with acute or convalescent COVID-19.

The rearrangement uses TRBV30 and TRBJ1-4; D gene unclear. The CDR3 runs to 14 residues. Germline V gives CDR1 GTSNPN, CDR2 SVGIG (reference sequence). V lost 4 bases to trimming and J lost 0 bases, with 9 bases between them. The CDR3 protein is CAWNTPSTNEKLFF. In DNA form, the CDR3 reads TGTGCCTGGAATACTCCTTCAACTAATGAAAAACTGTTTTTT.

The gene calls are TRBV27 and TRBJ2-3, with D perhaps matching TRBD1 (6 bases). The CDR3 has 17 residues. CDR1 and CDR2 (germline): MNHEY, SMNVEV (reference sequence). V was trimmed by 4 bases and J by 0 bases, leaving 17 bases between them. CDR3 amino acids: CASSSKTGTRSTDTQYF. The CDR3 DNA follows: TGTGCCAGCAGTTCGAAGACAGGCACAAGAAGCACAGATACGCAGTATTTT.

This clone has just one count. Additional DNA sequences in this sample encode the identical CDR3. V and J are TRBV5-4 and TRBJ1-2; D uncertain. The CDR3 is 13 residues long. Trimming pared 5 bases from V and 3 bases from J, leaving 11 bases between. Germline V gene sequence: CDR1 SGHNT, CDR2 YYREEE (reference sequence). The CDR3 loop reads CASSAAGDYGYTF. The CDR3 region has the DNA TGTGCCAGCAGTGCCGCCGGGGACTATGGCTACACCTTC. Variable domain in full (rest from reference TRBV5-4 and TRBJ1-2): ETGVTQSPTHLIKTRGQQVTLRCSSQSGHNTVSWYQQALGQGPQFIFQYYREEENGRGNFPPRFSGLQFPNYSSELNVNALELDDSALYLCASSAAGDYGYTFGSGTRLTVV.

This sequence joins TRBV15 and TRBJ2-3, with 9 bases identical to TRBD2. The CDR3 extends over 18 amino acids. Germline values: CDR1 LNHNV, CDR2 YYDKDF (reference sequence). The V and J ends lost 8 bases and 2 bases, in that order; junction bases with no gene match: 17. The CDR3, as DNA: TGTGCCACCTCAGCGGGGGGATCTGGCGGGAGAGTCACAGATACGCAGTATTTT. Amino acids: CATSAGGSGGRVTDTQYF.

The chain joins TRBV29-1 to TRBJ1-4, with D hard to call. CDR1 is SQVTM and CDR2 is ANQGSEA in the germline V gene. Trimming left V 4 bases short and J 5 bases short, with 14 bases between. The CDR3 has 14 residues. Here the CDR3 reads CSVGSGIGNEKLFF. CDR3 DNA sequence: TGCAGCGTTGGGTCGGGAATCGGAAATGAAAAACTGTTTTTT.

V usage is TRBV5-5 and J usage is TRBJ1-5; TRBD1 aligns across 8 bases. There are 14 residues in the CDR3. The V and J ends lost 4 bases and 7 bases, in that order; junction bases with no gene match: 7. The germline CDR1 and CDR2 sequences are SGHKS and YYEKEE (reference sequence). The CDR3 protein is CASSPQTGAQPQHF. CDR3 nucleotide sequence: TGTGCCAGCAGCCCTCAGACAGGGGCCCAGCCCCAGCATTTT.

The chain uses TRBV11-1 and TRBJ2-1; 8 bases map to TRBD2. The germline gives CDR1 SGHAT, CDR2 FQDESV (reference sequence). CDR3 length equals 14 residues. Trimming cost V 5 bases and J 8 bases; bases outside gene matches: 8. In nucleotides, the CDR3 is TGTGCCAGCAGCCCTCGGACTAGCAGGGATGAGCAGTTCTTC. Translated: CASSPRTSRDEQFF.

The chain has TRBV7-8 and TRBJ1-2, with 11 bases lining up with TRBD1. V lost 5 bases to trimming and J lost 1 base; unmatched junction nucleotides: 6. Germline-derived CDR1 and CDR2 are SGHVS and FQNEAQ. The CDR3 has 16 residues. CDR3 sequence: CASSSTGTGGNYGYTF. CDR3 DNA sequence: TGTGCCAGCAGCAGCACCGGGACAGGGGGTAACTATGGCTACACCTTC.

The chain recombines TRBV19 with TRBJ1-2, with D hard to call. Germline assignment: CDR1 LNHDA and CDR2 SQIVND (reference sequence). The CDR3 runs to 17 residues. V dropped 2 bases and J dropped 1 base, with 17 bases sitting between them. The CDR3 sequence is CASSISLVGHLNYGYTF. CDR3 DNA: TGTGCCAGTAGTATAAGTCTCGTTGGCCACCTTAACTATGGCTACACCTTC. The entire variable domain, with the rest obtained from reference TRBV19 and TRBJ1-2, is as follows: DGGITQSPKYLFRKEGQNVTLSCEQNLNHDAMYWYRQDPGQGLRLIYYSQIVNDFQKGDIAEGYSVSREKKESFPLTVTSAQKNPTAFYLCASSISLVGHLNYGYTFGSGTRLTVV.

Of note for this clone: At one end, the junction sequence differs from germline, possibly due to a read error. J is TRBJ1-4 and V is TRBV6-6, with TRBD1 matching 8 bases. The germline CDR1 and CDR2 sequences are MNHNY and SVGAGI (reference sequence). This CDR3 is 15 amino acids long. The CDR3 coding sequence is TGTGCCAGCAGTAACTCACAGGGGGTTACTGAAAAACTGTTTTTT. Protein product: CASSNSQGVTEKLFF.

The V and J genes are TRBV5-8 and TRBJ2-2; a weak D match, TRBD1 (5 bases). V gave up 0 bases and J gave up 6 bases, with 12 bases separating them. The V gene's germline CDR1 is SGHTS and CDR2 YDEGEE. The CDR3 sequence is 15 residues long. The CDR3: CASSLEFPRAGELFF. The CDR3 DNA sequence: TGTGCCAGCAGCTTGGAGTTCCCCAGGGCCGGGGAGCTGTTTTTT.

This clone was found once. The chain is built from TRBV28 and TRBJ1-2; no definite D call. V lost 6 bases to trimming and J lost 3 bases, with 14 bases between them. This CDR3 has 14 residues. Germline CDR1 MDHEN, CDR2 SYDVKM. This CDR3 is CASSSSGVYYGYTF. The DNA of the CDR3 is TGTGCCAGCAGCTCAAGCGGGGTGTACTATGGCTACACCTTC.

The chain has TRBV18 and TRBJ1-6, with TRBD1 identical over 7 bases. There are 14 residues in the CDR3. Germline lookup yields CDR1 KGHSH and CDR2 LQKENI. Germline trimming cut 4 bases from V and 8 bases from J; bases unmatched to any gene: 5. This CDR3 reads CASSRGQEYSPLHF. In DNA, the CDR3 is TGTGCCAGCTCACGAGGACAGGAATATTCACCCCTCCACTTT.